These T cell receptor beta chains were read from a single sample in a study of cytomegalovirus exposure and HLA in healthy donors. The repertoire was sequenced with immunoSEQ multiplex PCR; TCRdb's copy has only in-frame clones and lacks some. The sample includes around 130,000 clones, roughly 79% of them seen just once. The sequencing input was PBMCs. Every receptor here comes from a woman in her 40s in good health and CMV-seronegative. Both conserved end residues are part of each CDR3. The order of the fields is J gene, D gene, clone size, V gene, CDR3 protein. The D gene is left open where the match is weak. Size is omitted from some rows. Given values are once, few, many or a class for expanded clones.

TRBJ1-1,TRBD1,NA,TRBV2,CASSPGQGYTEAFF
NA,NA,NA,TRBV19,CASSIPPYEQYF
TRBJ2-1,TRBD2,NA,TRBV9,CASTRLAGGGSSYNEQFF
TRBJ1-1,NA,NA,TRBV29-1,CSGLSRLNTEAFF
TRBJ1-1,NA,NA,TRBV4-1,CASSQEGDRFSTEAFF
TRBJ2-2,TRBD1,NA,TRBV28,CASTPPPGQGGSGELFF
TRBJ2-1,TRBD2,NA,TRBV27,CASRAGTSGSFNEQFF
TRBJ2-5,NA,NA,TRBV28,CASSRGFETQYF
TRBJ2-5,TRBD2,NA,TRBV5-8,CASSPGVAGTQETQYF
TRBJ2-6,NA,NA,TRBV19,CAVGGVSSGANVLTF
TRBJ2-7,NA,NA,TRBV27,CASSPGHPSRYEQYF
TRBJ2-7,NA,few,TRBV6-6,CASSYSGQVYEQYF
NA,NA,NA,TRBV27,CASSLGGGEQYF
TRBJ2-7,TRBD1,few,TRBV7-6,CASSLEGGLTYEQYF
TRBJ2-1,TRBD2,NA,TRBV7-3,CASSLTGLAGGNEQFF
TRBJ2-7,NA,NA,TRBV28,CASSFPGSSYEQYF
TRBJ1-1,NA,NA,TRBV27,CASRRADSHTEAFF
TRBJ2-3,TRBD2,NA,TRBV7-2,CASSLMRGGGDTQYF
TRBJ2-7,NA,NA,TRBV6-1,CASSDYPPHEQYF
TRBJ2-1,TRBD2,NA,TRBV11-2,CASSLLAGVSYNEQFF
TRBJ1-1,NA,NA,TRBV6-5,CASSWQANTEAFF
TRBJ2-5,TRBD2,NA,TRBV5-4,CASSFAGGPQETQYF
TRBJ1-5,NA,NA,TRBV30,CAWGEGQLSNQPQHF
TRBJ1-3,TRBD1,NA,TRBV7-9,CASSHRGQGNTIYF
TRBJ1-1,NA,once,TRBV4-2,CASSQDESLEAFF
TRBJ1-1,NA,NA,TRBV28,CASSSDSRSSIPEAFF
TRBJ1-1,TRBD1,NA,TRBV27,CASSYRGGIEAFF
TRBJ2-7,NA,NA,TRBV29-1,CSVAGTGRAYEQYF
TRBJ2-1,TRBD2,NA,TRBV14,CASSQGSGTRYNEQFF
TRBJ2-5,NA,NA,TRBV4-2,CASSQGFVIRGGLSEETQYF
TRBJ1-5,NA,NA,TRBV15,CATSMDQQGNQPQHF
TRBJ2-7,NA,NA,TRBV9,CASGSGASAHEQYF
TRBJ1-1,TRBD1,NA,TRBV5-6,CASSLVTGARERAFF
TRBJ2-1,NA,NA,TRBV4-2,CASSQDTLASNEQFF
NA,NA,NA,TRBV11-2,CASSLVVRAHEQYF
TRBJ2-1,NA,NA,TRBV15,CATSRDRERYNEQFF
TRBJ1-1,NA,once,TRBV10-3,CAISESGAPSQGTEAFF
TRBJ2-1,NA,NA,TRBV19,CASSPGVSEQFF
TRBJ2-7,NA,few,TRBV7-2,CASSRSTGSYEQYF
TRBJ1-1,NA,NA,TRBV19,CASSGQVNTEAFF
TRBJ2-2,NA,NA,TRBV19,CASSTPGEGIGELFF
TRBJ1-1,NA,NA,TRBV29-1,CSVDTGYTEAFF
NA,NA,NA,TRBV28,CARTDSHEQYF
TRBJ2-5,NA,NA,TRBV5-5,CASSPTPDSLRETQYF